These T cell receptor beta chains were read from a single sample in a study of esophageal squamous cell carcinoma under preoperative chemotherapy. TCRdb re-analysed the PCR reads in MiXCR, keeping a single row per CDR3 protein. The sample has some 11,000 distinct CDR3 sequences, roughly 60% seen once. Sample collection occurred from a patient given preoperative chemotherapy. These TCRs come from a human donor with esophageal squamous cell carcinoma. The donor label of this sample is uncertain. Each CDR3 is given with its conserved first and last residue. The order of the fields is CDR3 DNA, CDR3 protein, J gene, V gene, D gene, clone size. The D gene is left open where the match is weak. Clone size is not always given. Where it is, it says once, few, many or a class for expanded clones.

DNA: TGTGCCACGGGAAGGAACACTGAAGCTTTCTTT; CDR3: CATGRNTEAFF; J: TRBJ1-1; V: TRBV6-1; D: -; size: few
DNA: TGTGCCAGCAGGGGGACTAAGCGGGGGCCGGGACTAGAGGGTGTGAGCACCGGGAAGCTGTATTTT; CDR3: CASRGTKRGPGLEGVSTGKLYF; J: TRBJ2-2; V: TRBV6-1; D: TRBD2; size: -
DNA: TGTGCCAGCAGCGACTTGGGGGGGAGCGACAAAAACATGCAGTATTTC; CDR3: CASSDLGGSDKNMQYF; J: TRBJ2-4; V: TRBV6-1; D: TRBD2; size: -
DNA: TGTGCCAGCAGGGCCACAGGGCACTACGAGCAGTACTTC; CDR3: CASRATGHYEQYF; J: TRBJ2-7; V: TRBV6-1; D: -; size: few
DNA: TGTGCCAGCAGCTTAGATCCCTACTACAATGAGCAGTTCTTC; CDR3: CASSLDPYYNEQFF; J: TRBJ2-1; V: TRBV11-2; D: -; size: -
DNA: TGTGCCAGCCTTGAAAAGGCGGGGGCCTACGAGCAGTTCTTC; CDR3: CASLEKAGAYEQFF; J: TRBJ2-1; V: TRBV27; D: -; size: -
DNA: TGTGCCAGCAGTTTACGGGTCAGCTCAAAGCCCTACAATGAGCAGTTCTTC; CDR3: CASSLRVSSKPYNEQFF; J: TRBJ2-1; V: TRBV28; D: -; size: -
DNA: TGTGCCAGCAGTTACTGCACCGGCTCGCAGTACTTC; CDR3: CASSYCTGSQYF; J: TRBJ2-7; V: TRBV6-5; D: -; size: -
DNA: TGTGCCAGCAGCCGCGGTAGTGGGGTTTACACCGGGGAGCTGTTTTTT; CDR3: CASSRGSGVYTGELFF; J: TRBJ2-2; V: TRBV27; D: -; size: many
DNA: TGTGCCAGCAGTGAGGAGGAGGGGAACACCGGGGAGCTGTTTTTT; CDR3: CASSEEEGNTGELFF; J: TRBJ2-2; V: TRBV6-1; D: -; size: -
DNA: TGTGCCAGCAGTGCACAGGGGTCGGGCACTGAAGCTTTCTTT; CDR3: CASSAQGSGTEAFF; J: TRBJ1-1; V: TRBV6-1; D: TRBD1; size: few
DNA: TGTGCCAGCAGTGAATCGGGGCGGAGCGACAAAGATACGCAGTACTTT; CDR3: CASSESGRSDKDTQYF; J: TRBJ2-3; V: TRBV6-1; D: -; size: -
DNA: TGTGCCAGCAGTCCCGCTGGTAGCGGGGGGCGTAGCACAGATACGCAGTATTTT; CDR3: CASSPAGSGGRSTDTQYF; J: TRBJ2-3; V: TRBV6-7; D: TRBD2; size: once
DNA: TGTGCCAGCAGTCTCCCGGGGGGAGTGCAGTATTTC; CDR3: CASSLPGGVQYF; J: TRBJ2-3; V: TRBV6-1; D: TRBD2; size: -
DNA: TGTGCCAGCAGTGAGGACATTGGCTACACCTTC; CDR3: CASSEDIGYTF; J: TRBJ1-2; V: TRBV6-1; D: -; size: -
DNA: TGTGCCAGCAGCTTAGATGCGGGGGGCGCCTACAATGAGCAGTACTTT; CDR3: CASSLDAGGAYNEQYF; J: TRBJ2-5; V: TRBV11-2; D: TRBD2; size: once
DNA: TGTGCCAGCAGTTTCAGGGGAAGGAGTACAGATACGCAGTATTTT; CDR3: CASSFRGRSTDTQYF; J: TRBJ2-3; V: TRBV12-3/TRBV12-4; D: -; size: -
DNA: TGTGCCAGCAGTGACTCGGGGGTGGCACGCAAAGATATGCAGTATTTC; CDR3: CASSDSGVARKDMQYF; J: TRBJ2-3; V: TRBV6-4; D: -; size: -
DNA: TGTGCCAGCAGTGAAGTGGCCCAAGTGGTAGAAGAGACCCAGTACTTC; CDR3: CASSEVAQVVEETQYF; J: TRBJ2-5; V: TRBV6-1; D: -; size: -
DNA: TGTGCCAGCAGTTTAGCCGGGACAGGGGGTACGGAGCAGTACTTC; CDR3: CASSLAGTGGTEQYF; J: TRBJ2-7; V: TRBV12-3/TRBV12-4; D: TRBD1; size: once
DNA: TGTGCCAGCAGTGACTTCAGATCTTCTGGGGTTTCCGATACGCAGTATTTT; CDR3: CASSDFRSSGVSDTQYF; J: TRBJ2-3; V: TRBV6-1; D: -; size: -
DNA: TGTGCCAGCAGGGGCGGGGGGGGCGGGGACCCAGATACGCAGTATTTT; CDR3: CASRGGGGGDPDTQYF; J: TRBJ2-3; V: TRBV6-4; D: TRBD2; size: once
DNA: TGTGCCAGCAGCGCACCGCGGGGGGGGGCCACAGACACGCAGTACTTC; CDR3: CASSAPRGGATDTQYF; J: TRBJ2-7; V: TRBV7-2; D: TRBD2; size: -
DNA: TGTGCCAGCAGCAAGTGGCAGGGGAGCTCCTACGAGCAGTACTTC; CDR3: CASSKWQGSSYEQYF; J: TRBJ2-7; V: TRBV7-9; D: -; size: -
DNA: TGTGCCAGCGGGGGGCAGGGGGGGAGTGAGCAAGAGACCCAGTACTTC; CDR3: CASGGQGGSEQETQYF; J: TRBJ2-5; V: TRBV7-2; D: -; size: -
DNA: TGCGCCAGCAGCGGGCCAATCGGGGAGTACAATGAGCAGTTCTTC; CDR3: CASSGPIGEYNEQFF; J: TRBJ2-1; V: TRBV10-1; D: -; size: -
DNA: TGTGCCAGCAGCTTTACACAGGGAAACAATGAGCAGTTCTTC; CDR3: CASSFTQGNNEQFF; J: TRBJ2-1; V: TRBV7-2; D: -; size: -
DNA: TGTGCCAGCAGCTTAGCGCCCCGGACTACAGGCACAGATACGCAGTATTTT; CDR3: CASSLAPRTTGTDTQYF; J: TRBJ2-3; V: TRBV7-2; D: -; size: -
DNA: TGTGCCAGCAGTTACTCAATTAACGACAGGGTCGTCCGAGGGACCCAGTACTTC; CDR3: CASSYSINDRVVRGTQYF; J: TRBJ2-5; V: TRBV6-5; D: TRBD1; size: -
DNA: TGTGCCAGCAGCTCACGAGGTCGCCTCTCGGGACTGGGGGCCAAAAACATTCAGTATTTC; CDR3: CASSSRGRLSGLGAKNIQYF; J: TRBJ2-4; V: TRBV6-1; D: -; size: once
DNA: TGTGCCAGCAGTTCAACGTACAATGAGCAGTACTTC; CDR3: CASSSTYNEQYF; J: TRBJ2-7; V: TRBV6-2/TRBV6-3; D: -; size: -
DNA: TGCGCCAGCAGTGGGGCGGGTTCGGGGGGCTGCGACCCAGAGACGCAGTATTTC; CDR3: CASSGAGSGGCDPETQYF; J: TRBJ2-3; V: TRBV10-2; D: -; size: -
DNA: TGTGCCAGCAGTTTTTACGTCACTAGCGGTTTGCCCAATGAGCAGTACTTC; CDR3: CASSFYVTSGLPNEQYF; J: TRBJ2-7; V: TRBV12-3/TRBV12-4; D: TRBD2; size: -
DNA: TGTGCCAGCAGCTCCGGGACAGGGGGAGATACGCAGTATTTT; CDR3: CASSSGTGGDTQYF; J: TRBJ2-3; V: TRBV7-2; D: TRBD1; size: -
DNA: TGTGCCAGCAGCCAAGCCTGGGGGTTGGGAGCCAAAAATACTCAGTACTTC; CDR3: CASSQAWGLGAKNTQYF; J: TRBJ2-4; V: TRBV6-1; D: -; size: -
DNA: TGTGCCAGCAGCTGTCGTCTGAGCGGGTGCGACGGAGACACGCAGTACTTT; CDR3: CASSCRLSGCDGDTQYF; J: TRBJ2-3; V: TRBV6-1; D: -; size: -
DNA: TGTGCCAGCAGCTTAGCACAGAAGGATGGTTCCCAGTACTTC; CDR3: CASSLAQKDGSQYF; J: TRBJ2-5; V: TRBV7-6; D: -; size: -
DNA: TGTGCCAGCAGTTCCCCCGGGTCCCTCTATGGCTACACCTTC; CDR3: CASSSPGSLYGYTF; J: TRBJ1-2; V: TRBV6-5; D: -; size: -
DNA: TGTGCCAGTCAGCTAGCGGGAGCCTATGAGCAGTACTTC; CDR3: CASQLAGAYEQYF; J: TRBJ2-5; V: TRBV11-3; D: TRBD2; size: -
DNA: TGTGCCAGCAGTTACTCTACTAGCGGGGCCGCCTACGAGCAGTACTTC; CDR3: CASSYSTSGAAYEQYF; J: TRBJ2-7; V: TRBV6-5; D: TRBD2; size: -
DNA: TGCAGTGCTAGAGGAAGTGTGGGATCGGAGACCCAGTACTTC; CDR3: CSARGSVGSETQYF; J: TRBJ2-5; V: TRBV20-1; D: -; size: -
DNA: TGTGCCAGCAGCTTAAACCTCGACTACGAGCAGTACTTC; CDR3: CASSLNLDYEQYF; J: TRBJ2-7; V: TRBV7-2; D: -; size: -
DNA: TGTGCCAGCAGTTCTTTTTACCAAGAGACCCAGTACTTC; CDR3: CASSSFYQETQYF; J: TRBJ2-5; V: TRBV27; D: -; size: -
DNA: TGTGCCACCTACATGGGTTTAGATGAGCAGTTTTTT; CDR3: CATYMGLDEQFF; J: TRBJ2-3; V: TRBV10-3; D: -; size: -
DNA: TGTGCCAGCGGGGAATTTTGGGGAAGTGACCAAGAGACGCAGTACTTC; CDR3: CASGEFWGSDQETQYF; J: TRBJ2-7; V: TRBV6-1; D: -; size: -
DNA: TGTGCCAGCAGATGGACAGGGGGCGCCGAGACCCAGTACTTC; CDR3: CASRWTGGAETQYF; J: TRBJ2-5; V: TRBV12-3/TRBV12-4; D: TRBD1; size: -
DNA: TGTGCCGCCCAGGGGTCTTACAATGAGCAGTTCTTC; CDR3: CAAQGSYNEQFF; J: TRBJ2-1; V: TRBV10-3; D: -; size: medium-sized
DNA: TGTGCCAGCAGTCTCGGGGGCGGGGGACACGAGCAGTACTTC; CDR3: CASSLGGGGHEQYF; J: TRBJ2-7; V: TRBV6-1; D: -; size: few
DNA: TGCGCCAGCAGTGAGTTCGTGAGGATCGGATTGAACACTGAAGCTTTCTTT; CDR3: CASSEFVRIGLNTEAFF; J: TRBJ1-1; V: TRBV10-1; D: -; size: -
DNA: TGTGCCAGCAGTACCCCCGACGGGAGGCTCCTGGACACAGATACGCAGTATTTT; CDR3: CASSTPDGRLLDTDTQYF; J: TRBJ2-3; V: TRBV12-3/TRBV12-4; D: TRBD2; size: medium-sized
DNA: TGTGCCAGCAGCCCAGGGACAGGGGGGTCTGGATCACCCCTCCACTTT; CDR3: CASSPGTGGSGSPLHF; J: TRBJ1-6; V: TRBV7-8; D: TRBD1; size: -
DNA: TGTGCCAGCTCATTGCGCGTCTCCTACAATGCGCAGTACTTC; CDR3: CASSLRVSYNAQYF; J: TRBJ2-7; V: TRBV6-1; D: -; size: -
DNA: TGTGCCAGCAGCCCCGGGGTCCTAGAGACCCAGTACTTC; CDR3: CASSPGVLETQYF; J: TRBJ2-5; V: TRBV6-1; D: -; size: few
DNA: TGTGCCAGCAGTTACTCGACCAGGGACGGTGAAAAACTGTTTTTT; CDR3: CASSYSTRDGEKLFF; J: TRBJ1-4; V: TRBV6-5; D: -; size: few
DNA: TGTGCCAGTGGGGAGTTCGGGGGCAGCTACACAGATACCCAGTATTTC; CDR3: CASGEFGGSYTDTQYF; J: TRBJ2-3; V: TRBV6-1; D: -; size: -
DNA: TGCGCCAGCAGCCAAGATCAAGGCAGCCCTTTTAGGTATGGCTACACCTTC; CDR3: CASSQDQGSPFRYGYTF; J: TRBJ1-2; V: TRBV4-1; D: -; size: -
DNA: TGTGTCAGCAGTCCGCTACTAGCGGGAGGGGCCTACGAGCAGTACTTC; CDR3: CVSSPLLAGGAYEQYF; J: TRBJ2-7; V: TRBV12-3/TRBV12-4; D: TRBD2; size: -